The 11 T cell receptor beta chains reported below all come from one sample, sequenced in a study of circulating and synovial CD4+ cells in juvenile arthritis. The data were produced by immunoSEQ multiplex PCR, yet TCRdb's version contains in-frame clones alone and is incomplete. Here the sample spans some 33,000 clones, 85% to 95% being singletons. The sequenced sample consisted of CD4+ T cells from blood. These receptors were taken from a human donor with juvenile idiopathic arthritis.

The chain uses TRBV7-2 and TRBJ2-2; possible D gene TRBD2, 6 bases. From germline, CDR1 is SGHTA and CDR2 FQGNSA. Trimming cost V 5 bases and J 1 base, with 11 bases left between them. This CDR3 has 15 amino acids. The CDR3 region has the DNA TGTGCCAGCAGCGGAGGGGCCCTGAACACCGGGGAGCTGTTTTTT. It specifies CASSGGALNTGELFF.

The gene calls are TRBV7-2 and TRBJ2-7; 7 bases agree with TRBD2. With 1 base clipped from V and 2 bases from J, the junction kept 5 bases outside the gene matches. This CDR3 contains 15 residues. CDR1 is SGHTA and CDR2 is FQGNSA in the germline V gene. Here the CDR3 reads CASSLGGGTAYEQYF. CDR3 in DNA: TGTGCCAGCAGCTTAGGGGGGGGGACGGCCTACGAGCAGTACTTC. Using reference TRBV7-2 and TRBJ2-7 for the parts outside the CDR3, the full variable domain is GAGVSQSPSNKVTEKGKDVELRCDPISGHTALYWYRQSLGQGLEFLIYFQGNSAPDKSGLPSDRFSAERTGGSVSTLTIQRTQQEDSAVYLCASSLGGGTAYEQYFGPGTRLTVT.

The V gene is TRBV10-3, the J gene TRBJ2-7; 8 nucleotides line up with TRBD1. Germline lookup yields CDR1 ENHRY and CDR2 SYGVKD. The CDR3 consists of 16 residues. The trim removed 6 bases at V and 2 bases at J, leaving 12 bases unmatched. DNA for the CDR3: TGTGCCATCAGCCCCCTTCAGGGGGCGCGCGCCTACGAGCAGTACTTC. As protein: CAISPLQGARAYEQYF.

The chain employs TRBV7-8 and TRBJ1-1; D not certain. The CDR3 is 15 residues long. Between the trimmed V and J ends, which lost 0 bases and 1 base, there was a span of 9 bases. The germline V gene has CDR1 SGHVS and CDR2 FQNEAQ. The CDR3 DNA follows: TGTGCCAGCAGCTTAGCCCTCGCCGGGAACACTGAAGCTTTCTTT. It specifies CASSLALAGNTEAFF.

This clone was observed a single time. This chain links TRBV7-8 with TRBJ2-7; TRBD1 matches 8 bases. The trim removed 4 bases at V and 4 bases at J, leaving 12 bases unmatched. There are 16 residues in the CDR3. Germline V gene sequence: CDR1 SGHVS, CDR2 FQNEAQ. Written as DNA, the CDR3 is TGTGCCAGCAGCTCAATTTTCAGGACAGGGTCGTACGAGCAGTACTTC. It encodes CASSSIFRTGSYEQYF.

This clone came up once. CDR3 amino acids: CASSVIAGPYNEQFF. CDR3 bases: TGTGCCAGCAGCGTTATAGCGGGCCCATACAATGAGCAGTTCTTC. The rearrangement uses TRBV9 and TRBJ2-1; 7 bases map to TRBD2. V lost 2 bases, J lost 4 bases, and 6 bases stayed unmatched. The CDR3 length is 15 residues. Germline V CDR1 and CDR2: SGDLS, YYNGEE.

The chain is built from TRBV4-3 and TRBJ1-1; 7 nucleotides match TRBD1. This CDR3 has 19 amino acids. V lost 2 bases, J lost 0 bases, and 15 bases stayed unmatched. Per the germline V gene, CDR1 is LGHNA and CDR2 is YSLEER. The CDR3 region is CASSQQKRGPEGLNTEAFF. The CDR3 nucleotides read TGCGCCAGCAGCCAACAAAAAAGGGGGCCCGAGGGGTTGAACACTGAAGCTTTCTTT.

The chain links TRBV7-9 to TRBJ2-7; D gene ambiguous. Germline V gene lookup returns CDR1 SEHNR and CDR2 FQNEAQ (reference sequence). The CDR3 is made up of 14 amino acids. V was trimmed by 2 bases and J by 4 bases, leaving 12 bases between them. CDR3 sequence: CASSLTVTSYEQYF. CDR3 nucleotides: TGTGCCAGCAGCTTAACAGTGACCTCTTACGAGCAGTACTTC.

This clone came up once. This CDR3 is also generated by other DNA sequences in the sample. The rearrangement uses TRBV9 and TRBJ2-7, with 8 bases identical to TRBD2. Germline V CDR1 and CDR2: SGDLS, YYNGEE. The CDR3 totals 16 residues. V was clipped by 3 bases and J by 0 bases; unmatched bases: 8. CDR3 sequence (DNA): TGTGCCAGCAGCGGCCAATCTAGCGGGTCCTCCTACGAGCAGTACTTC. Encoded protein: CASSGQSSGSSYEQYF. Supplemented by reference TRBV9 and TRBJ2-7, the full variable domain reads DSGVTQTPKHLITATGQRVTLRCSPRSGDLSVYWYQQSLDQGLQFLIQYYNGEERAKGNILERFSAQQFPDLHSELNLSSLELGDSALYFCASSGQSSGSSYEQYFGPGTRLTVT.

The CDR3 DNA follows: TGTGCCAGCAGCTTAGGCGGCAGGGTGCAGCCCCAGCATTTT. Amino acid sequence: CASSLGGRVQPQHF. V usage is TRBV7-2 and J usage is TRBJ1-5; D is possibly TRBD1 (5 bases). V lost 1 base to trimming and J lost 7 bases, with 11 bases between them. The CDR3 has 14 residues. The germline gives CDR1 SGHTA, CDR2 FQGNSA.

The genes are TRBV6-5 and TRBJ2-2; 9 bases are shared with TRBD1. The V gene end was trimmed by 6 bases and the J gene end by 7 bases; junction bases not matched to a gene: 9. CDR1 and CDR2 (germline): MNHEY, SVGAGI. This CDR3 comprises 15 residues. CDR3 coding DNA: TGTGCCAGCAGCCCCTCCGGGACAGGGAGCGGGGAGCTGTTTTTT. Translation gives CASSPSGTGSGELFF.